The rows below give T cell receptor beta chains drawn from one sample of a study of low-dose radiotherapy and immunotherapy resistance in tumors. TCRdb independently ran MiXCR on the reads; one entry per CDR3 protein. The sample yields more than 85,000 distinct CDR3 sequences, more than 8.5% seen once. This material consisted of PBMCs, taken before treatment. These TCRs come from a male donor with prostate cancer. CDR3s include the opening cysteine and the closing phenylalanine or tryptophan. Fields, in order: CDR3 DNA, CDR3 protein, J gene, V gene, clone size, D gene. A D gene is named only where the DNA matches it firmly. Where a row states a size, it is once, few, many or the class of an expanded clone; other rows omit it.

CDR3nt: TGTGCCAGCAGGCCGACAGGGGGGGCTGTAAGCTATGGCTACACCTTC; CDR3aa: CASRPTGGAVSYGYTF; j_gene: TRBJ1-2; v_gene: TRBV7-2; abundance: few; d_gene: TRBD1
CDR3nt: TGTGCCAGCAGCTTAGTTGGACTAGCGGGAGACGAAGAGACCCAGTACTTC; CDR3aa: CASSLVGLAGDEETQYF; j_gene: TRBJ2-5; v_gene: TRBV13; abundance: many; d_gene: TRBD2
CDR3nt: TGTGCCAGCAGCTATGACTCCGGGACTGGAGCTTTCTTT; CDR3aa: CASSYDSGTGAFF; j_gene: TRBJ1-1; v_gene: TRBV3-1; abundance: NA; d_gene: NA
CDR3nt: TGTGCCAGCAGGGACGCCTTTGAAGAGACCCAGTACTTC; CDR3aa: CASRDAFEETQYF; j_gene: TRBJ2-5; v_gene: TRBV7-2; abundance: many; d_gene: NA
CDR3nt: TGTGCCAGTAAAGGGACTAGCGGACTCTTGGGTACCGGGGAGCTGTTTTTT; CDR3aa: CASKGTSGLLGTGELFF; j_gene: TRBJ2-2; v_gene: TRBV19; abundance: many; d_gene: TRBD2
CDR3nt: TGCGCCAGCAGCCCAGAGGGGGGCTACGAGCAGTACTTC; CDR3aa: CASSPEGGYEQYF; j_gene: TRBJ2-7; v_gene: TRBV4-3; abundance: many; d_gene: NA
CDR3nt: TGTGCCTGGAGGGCAGGAGGGAGAAATAGCAATCAGCCCCAGCATTTT; CDR3aa: CAWRAGGRNSNQPQHF; j_gene: TRBJ1-5; v_gene: TRBV30; abundance: many; d_gene: NA
CDR3nt: TGCAGCGCGACGGGCGACGGATCTAGCACAGATACGCAGTATTTT; CDR3aa: CSATGDGSSTDTQYF; j_gene: TRBJ2-3; v_gene: TRBV29-1; abundance: many; d_gene: NA
CDR3nt: TGTGCCAGCAGCTTAGAGGGGGTGGAAGCTTTCTTT; CDR3aa: CASSLEGVEAFF; j_gene: TRBJ1-1; v_gene: TRBV7-9; abundance: NA; d_gene: NA
CDR3nt: TGCGCCAGCAGCCGGACTCCCGACGGTACAGATACGCAGTATTTT; CDR3aa: CASSRTPDGTDTQYF; j_gene: TRBJ2-3; v_gene: TRBV4-3; abundance: many; d_gene: NA
CDR3nt: TGTGCCAGCAGCTCGACAGGGGGCTCTTACCTAGCCAAAAACATTCAGTACTTC; CDR3aa: CASSSTGGSYLAKNIQYF; j_gene: TRBJ2-4; v_gene: TRBV7-9; abundance: many; d_gene: TRBD1
CDR3nt: TGTGCCAGCAGCTTAGGGGGGATTGTGGAGACCCAGTACTTC; CDR3aa: CASSLGGIVETQYF; j_gene: TRBJ2-5; v_gene: TRBV7-2; abundance: many; d_gene: NA
CDR3nt: TGTGCCAGCAGTTCACAGGGTTGGGAGCAGTACTTC; CDR3aa: CASSSQGWEQYF; j_gene: TRBJ2-7; v_gene: TRBV12-3/TRBV12-4; abundance: many; d_gene: NA
CDR3nt: TGTGCCAGCAGTTTACACAGGACCGCCCCCTTCGAGACCCAGTACTTC; CDR3aa: CASSLHRTAPFETQYF; j_gene: TRBJ2-5; v_gene: TRBV28; abundance: many; d_gene: NA
CDR3nt: TGTGCCAGCAGGGGGGACGGATCCTACGAGCAGTACTTC; CDR3aa: CASRGDGSYEQYF; j_gene: TRBJ2-7; v_gene: TRBV2; abundance: few; d_gene: NA
CDR3nt: TGTGCCAGCAGCTTAGTTGAGACGGGTCCCTACGAGCAGTACTTC; CDR3aa: CASSLVETGPYEQYF; j_gene: TRBJ2-7; v_gene: TRBV7-2; abundance: many; d_gene: NA
CDR3nt: TGTGCCAGCCGTAGTAAAAGCCATCAAGAGACCCAGTACTTC; CDR3aa: CASRSKSHQETQYF; j_gene: TRBJ2-5; v_gene: TRBV18; abundance: few; d_gene: NA
CDR3nt: TGTGCCAGCAGCCTAGGACTAGCGGGAGTGGCAGATACGCAGTATTTT; CDR3aa: CASSLGLAGVADTQYF; j_gene: TRBJ2-3; v_gene: TRBV7-3; abundance: many; d_gene: TRBD2
CDR3nt: TGCAGTGCTAGCAGGCCCGACGGCCAGCACACTGAAGCTTTCTTT; CDR3aa: CSASRPDGQHTEAFF; j_gene: TRBJ1-1; v_gene: TRBV20-1; abundance: many; d_gene: NA
CDR3nt: TGTGCCAGCAGTTTCGTCCAGAATCAGCCCCAGCATTTT; CDR3aa: CASSFVQNQPQHF; j_gene: TRBJ1-5; v_gene: TRBV12-3/TRBV12-4; abundance: NA; d_gene: NA
CDR3nt: TGCAGCGGATTTCAGGGGTCCCACAATGAGCAGTTCTTC; CDR3aa: CSGFQGSHNEQFF; j_gene: TRBJ2-1; v_gene: TRBV29-1; abundance: many; d_gene: NA
CDR3nt: TGTGCCAGCAGCCAAGTGGGCACGTCTAATTCACCCCTCCACTTT; CDR3aa: CASSQVGTSNSPLHF; j_gene: TRBJ1-6; v_gene: TRBV14; abundance: many; d_gene: NA
CDR3nt: TGTGCCAGCAGCCCCGGGACGGCTACTAATCAGCCCCAGCATTTT; CDR3aa: CASSPGTATNQPQHF; j_gene: TRBJ1-5; v_gene: TRBV7-8; abundance: many; d_gene: NA
CDR3nt: TGTGCCAGCAGCCAAGAAACAGGGGGGAATTCACCCCTCCACTTT; CDR3aa: CASSQETGGNSPLHF; j_gene: TRBJ1-6; v_gene: TRBV4-2; abundance: many; d_gene: TRBD1
CDR3nt: TGTGCCAGCAGCTTAAAAGGGGGCACGTACGAGCAGTACTTC; CDR3aa: CASSLKGGTYEQYF; j_gene: TRBJ2-7; v_gene: TRBV7-2; abundance: many; d_gene: TRBD1
CDR3nt: TGTGCCAGCAGTTTTGGCAGAAACTATGGCTACACCTTC; CDR3aa: CASSFGRNYGYTF; j_gene: TRBJ1-2; v_gene: TRBV28; abundance: many; d_gene: NA
CDR3nt: TGTGCCAGCAGCATGGGACAGGGAGTTAACTATGGCTACACCTTC; CDR3aa: CASSMGQGVNYGYTF; j_gene: TRBJ1-2; v_gene: TRBV9; abundance: many; d_gene: TRBD1
CDR3nt: TGTGCCAGTAGTCCACGACCCCGGCAGGGCTACAATGAGCAGTTCTTC; CDR3aa: CASSPRPRQGYNEQFF; j_gene: TRBJ2-1; v_gene: TRBV19; abundance: many; d_gene: NA
CDR3nt: TGCGCCAGCAGGCGGGAGATCAATGAGCAGTTCTTC; CDR3aa: CASRREINEQFF; j_gene: TRBJ2-1; v_gene: TRBV5-1; abundance: many; d_gene: TRBD2